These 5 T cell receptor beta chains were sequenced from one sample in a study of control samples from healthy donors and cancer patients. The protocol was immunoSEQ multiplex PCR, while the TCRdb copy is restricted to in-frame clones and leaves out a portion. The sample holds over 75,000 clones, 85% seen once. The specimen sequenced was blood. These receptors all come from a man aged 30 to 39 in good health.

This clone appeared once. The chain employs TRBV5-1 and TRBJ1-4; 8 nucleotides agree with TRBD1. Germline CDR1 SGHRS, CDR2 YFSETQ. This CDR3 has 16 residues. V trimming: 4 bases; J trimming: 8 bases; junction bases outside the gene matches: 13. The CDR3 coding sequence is TGCGCCAGCAGCGGCGGGCAGGGGGCGGGAGGAGAAAAACTGTTTTTT. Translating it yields CASSGGQGAGGEKLFF.

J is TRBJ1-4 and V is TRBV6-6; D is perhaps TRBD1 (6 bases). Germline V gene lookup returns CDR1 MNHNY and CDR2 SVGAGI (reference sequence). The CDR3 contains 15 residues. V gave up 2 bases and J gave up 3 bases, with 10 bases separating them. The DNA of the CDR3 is TGTGCCAGCAGTTACAGGGGGGAGGCTAATGAAAAACTGTTTTTT. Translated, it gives CASSYRGEANEKLFF.

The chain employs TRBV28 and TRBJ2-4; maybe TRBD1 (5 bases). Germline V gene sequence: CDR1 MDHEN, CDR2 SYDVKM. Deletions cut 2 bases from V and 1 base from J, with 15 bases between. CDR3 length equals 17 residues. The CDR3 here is CASSLRAGLEAKNIQYF. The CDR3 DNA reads TGTGCCAGCAGTTTAAGGGCAGGGTTAGAGGCCAAAAACATTCAGTACTTC.

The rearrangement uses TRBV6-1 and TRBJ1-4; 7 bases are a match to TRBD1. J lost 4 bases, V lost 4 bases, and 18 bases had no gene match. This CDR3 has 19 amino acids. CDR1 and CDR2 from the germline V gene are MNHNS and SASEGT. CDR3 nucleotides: TGTGCCAGCAGTGTTCGCAAAGGACAGGTTAATAGAAATAATGAAAAACTGTTTTTT. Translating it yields CASSVRKGQVNRNNEKLFF.

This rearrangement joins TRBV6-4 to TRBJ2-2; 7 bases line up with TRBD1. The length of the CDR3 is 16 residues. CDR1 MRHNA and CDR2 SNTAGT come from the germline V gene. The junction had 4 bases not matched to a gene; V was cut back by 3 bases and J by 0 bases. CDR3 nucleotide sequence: TGTGCCAGCAGTGAATTGGGACAGCCGAACACCGGGGAGCTGTTTTTT. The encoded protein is CASSELGQPNTGELFF.